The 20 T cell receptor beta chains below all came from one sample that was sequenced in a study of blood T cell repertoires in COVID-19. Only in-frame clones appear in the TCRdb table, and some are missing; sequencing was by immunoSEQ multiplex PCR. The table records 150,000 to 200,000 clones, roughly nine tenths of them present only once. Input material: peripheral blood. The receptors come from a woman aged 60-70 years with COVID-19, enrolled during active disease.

CDR3 region: CASSLFRLAGYNEQFF. The CDR3 coding sequence is TGTGCCAGCAGCTTATTTAGGCTAGCGGGGTACAATGAGCAGTTCTTC. The chain employs TRBV7-2 and TRBJ2-1, with 9 bases matching TRBD2. The junction had 6 bases not matched to a gene; V was cut back by 2 bases and J by 4 bases. The CDR3 length is 16 residues. Germline V gene data show CDR1 as SGHTA and CDR2 as FQGNSA.

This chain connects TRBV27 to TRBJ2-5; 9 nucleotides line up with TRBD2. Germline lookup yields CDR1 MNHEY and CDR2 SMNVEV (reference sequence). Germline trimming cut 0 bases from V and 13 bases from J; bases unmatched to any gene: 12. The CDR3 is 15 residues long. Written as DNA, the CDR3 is TGTGCCAGCAGTTTATCGGGGACTAGCCCCCTTAGCATGTACTTC. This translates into CASSLSGTSPLSMYF.

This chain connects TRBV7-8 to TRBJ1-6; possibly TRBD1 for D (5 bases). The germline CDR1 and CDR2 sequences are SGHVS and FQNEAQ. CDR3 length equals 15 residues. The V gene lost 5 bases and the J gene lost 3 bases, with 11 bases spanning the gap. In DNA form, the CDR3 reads TGTGCCAGCAGCCCCCCGGGGGGCTATAATTCACCCCTCCACTTT. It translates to CASSPPGGYNSPLHF. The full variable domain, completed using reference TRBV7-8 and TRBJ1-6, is GAGVSQSPRYKVAKRGQDVALRCDPISGHVSLFWYQQALGQGPEFLTYFQNEAQLDKSGLPSDRFFAERPEGSVSTLKIQRTQQEDSAVYLCASSPPGGYNSPLHFGNGTRLTVT.

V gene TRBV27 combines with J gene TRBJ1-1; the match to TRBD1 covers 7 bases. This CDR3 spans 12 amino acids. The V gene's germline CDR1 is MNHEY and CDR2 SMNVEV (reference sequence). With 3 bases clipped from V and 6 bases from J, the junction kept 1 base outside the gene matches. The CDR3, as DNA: TGTGCCAGCAGTTTCGACAGGGCTGAAGCTTTCTTT. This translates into CASSFDRAEAFF.

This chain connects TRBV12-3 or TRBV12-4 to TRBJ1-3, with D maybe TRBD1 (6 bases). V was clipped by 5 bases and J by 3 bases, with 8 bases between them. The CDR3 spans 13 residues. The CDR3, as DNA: TGTGCCAGCAGTAGGGGGTTTGGAAACACCATATATTTT. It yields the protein CASSRGFGNTIYF.

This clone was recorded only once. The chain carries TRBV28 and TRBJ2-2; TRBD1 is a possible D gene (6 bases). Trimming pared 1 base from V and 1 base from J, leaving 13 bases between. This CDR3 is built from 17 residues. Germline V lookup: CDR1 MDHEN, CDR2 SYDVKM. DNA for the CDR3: TGTGCCAGCAGTTTATTCACAGGGCTCGGGAACACCGGGGAGCTGTTTTTT. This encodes CASSLFTGLGNTGELFF. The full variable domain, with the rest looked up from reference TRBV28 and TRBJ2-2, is DVKVTQSSRYLVKRTGEKVFLECVQDMDHENMFWYRQDPGLGLRLIYFSYDVKMKEKGDIPEGYSVSREKKERFSLILESASTNQTSMYLCASSLFTGLGNTGELFFGEGSRLTVL.

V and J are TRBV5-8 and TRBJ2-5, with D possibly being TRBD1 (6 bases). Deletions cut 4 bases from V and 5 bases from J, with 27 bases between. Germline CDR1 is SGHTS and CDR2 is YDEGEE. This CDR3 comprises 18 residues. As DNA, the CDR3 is TGTGCCAGCAGCCTTTTGAAGGGGGTTCAGTTATTGGCGGAGACCCAGTACTTC. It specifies CASSLLKGVQLLAETQYF.

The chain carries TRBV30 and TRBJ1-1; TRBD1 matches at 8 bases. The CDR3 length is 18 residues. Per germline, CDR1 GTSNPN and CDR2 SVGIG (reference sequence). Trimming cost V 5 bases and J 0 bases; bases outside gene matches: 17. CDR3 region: CAWSRYTTGDGLNTEAFF. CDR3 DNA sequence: TGTGCCTGGTCCCGTTATACGACAGGGGACGGATTGAACACTGAAGCTTTCTTT.

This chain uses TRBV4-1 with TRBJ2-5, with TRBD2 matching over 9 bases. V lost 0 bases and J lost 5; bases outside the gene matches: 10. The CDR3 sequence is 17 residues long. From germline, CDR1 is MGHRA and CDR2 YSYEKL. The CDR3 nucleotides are TGCGCCAGCAGCCAAGAACCCTGGACTAGCGTAACTGAGACCCAGTACTTC. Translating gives CASSQEPWTSVTETQYF.

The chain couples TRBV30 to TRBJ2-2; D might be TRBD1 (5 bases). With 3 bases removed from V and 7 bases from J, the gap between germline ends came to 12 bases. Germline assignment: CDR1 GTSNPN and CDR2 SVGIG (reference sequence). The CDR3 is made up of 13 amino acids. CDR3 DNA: TGTGCCTGGAGGGACCAAACAGGCGGGGAGCTGTTTTTT. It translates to CAWRDQTGGELFF.

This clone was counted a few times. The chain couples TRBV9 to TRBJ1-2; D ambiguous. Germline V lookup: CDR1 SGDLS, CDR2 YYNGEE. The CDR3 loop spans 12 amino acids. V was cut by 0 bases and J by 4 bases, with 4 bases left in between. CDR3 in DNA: TGTGCCAGCAGCGTAGACTCCTATGGCTACACCTTC. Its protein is CASSVDSYGYTF. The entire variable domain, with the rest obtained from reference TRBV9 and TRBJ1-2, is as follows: DSGVTQTPKHLITATGQRVTLRCSPRSGDLSVYWYQQSLDQGLQFLIQYYNGEERAKGNILERFSAQQFPDLHSELNLSSLELGDSALYFCASSVDSYGYTFGSGTRLTVV.

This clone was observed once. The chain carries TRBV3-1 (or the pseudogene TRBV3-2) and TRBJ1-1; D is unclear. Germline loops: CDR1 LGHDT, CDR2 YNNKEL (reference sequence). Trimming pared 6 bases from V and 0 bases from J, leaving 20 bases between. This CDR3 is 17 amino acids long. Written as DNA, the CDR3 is TGTGCCAGCAGGCTGTCGGCGCCGGGTGGCATGAACACTGAAGCTTTCTTT. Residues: CASRLSAPGGMNTEAFF.

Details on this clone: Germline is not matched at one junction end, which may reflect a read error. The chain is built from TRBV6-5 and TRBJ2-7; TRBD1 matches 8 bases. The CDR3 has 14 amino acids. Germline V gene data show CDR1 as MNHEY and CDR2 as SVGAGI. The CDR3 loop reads CAGRGPGLSREQYF. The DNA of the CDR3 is TGTGCCGGCAGGGGGCCCGGTTTGTCGAGAGAGCAGTACTTC.

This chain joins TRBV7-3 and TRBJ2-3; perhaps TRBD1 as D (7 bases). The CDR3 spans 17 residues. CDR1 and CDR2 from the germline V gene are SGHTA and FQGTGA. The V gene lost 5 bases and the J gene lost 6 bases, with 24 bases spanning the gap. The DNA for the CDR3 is TGTGCCAGCAGCGACGATACAGGGGCCGCGGGGTGGGATACGCAGTATTTT. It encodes CASSDDTGAAGWDTQYF.

This CDR3 reads CATSRSGTGLDGYTF. Written as DNA, the CDR3 is TGTGCCACCAGCAGGTCCGGGACAGGGCTGGATGGCTACACCTTC. J is TRBJ1-2 and V is TRBV15; 9 nucleotides align to TRBD1. The CDR3 runs to 15 residues. Germline CDR1 reads LNHNV; CDR2 reads YYDKDF (reference sequence). V shed 3 bases, J shed 6 bases, and the junction held 8 bases outside the gene matches.

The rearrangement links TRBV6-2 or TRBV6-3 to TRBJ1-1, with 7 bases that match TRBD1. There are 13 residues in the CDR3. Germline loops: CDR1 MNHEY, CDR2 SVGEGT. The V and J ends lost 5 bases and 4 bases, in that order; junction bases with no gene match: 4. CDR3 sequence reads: CASSGGGGTEAFF. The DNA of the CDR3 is TGTGCCAGCAGTGGAGGGGGCGGCACTGAAGCTTTCTTT.

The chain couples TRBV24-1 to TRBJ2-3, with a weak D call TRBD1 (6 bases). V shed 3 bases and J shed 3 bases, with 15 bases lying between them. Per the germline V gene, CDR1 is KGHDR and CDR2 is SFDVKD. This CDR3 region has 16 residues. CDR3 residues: CATSDPDRLTTDTQYF. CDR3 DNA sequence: TGTGCCACCAGTGATCCGGACAGACTCACGACAGATACGCAGTATTTT.

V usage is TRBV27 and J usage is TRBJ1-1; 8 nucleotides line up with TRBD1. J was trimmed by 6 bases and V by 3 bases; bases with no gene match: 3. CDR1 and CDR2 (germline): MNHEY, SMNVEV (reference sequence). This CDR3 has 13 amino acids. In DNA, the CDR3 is TGTGCCAGCAGTTTCGGACAGGGATCTGAAGCTTTCTTT. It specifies CASSFGQGSEAFF.

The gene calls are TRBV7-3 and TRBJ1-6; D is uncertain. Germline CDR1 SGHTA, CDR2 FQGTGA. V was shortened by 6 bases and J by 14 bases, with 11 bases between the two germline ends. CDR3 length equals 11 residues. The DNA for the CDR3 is TGTGCCAGCAGTCCCCCCGGGGCCCTCCACTTT. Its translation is CASSPPGALHF.

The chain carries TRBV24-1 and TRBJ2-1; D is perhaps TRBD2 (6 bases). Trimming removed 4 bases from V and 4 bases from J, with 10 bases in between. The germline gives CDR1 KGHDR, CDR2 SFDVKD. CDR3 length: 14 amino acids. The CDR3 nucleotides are TGTGCCACCAGTGAGACTAGAGCTTACAATGAGCAGTTCTTC. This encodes CATSETRAYNEQFF.